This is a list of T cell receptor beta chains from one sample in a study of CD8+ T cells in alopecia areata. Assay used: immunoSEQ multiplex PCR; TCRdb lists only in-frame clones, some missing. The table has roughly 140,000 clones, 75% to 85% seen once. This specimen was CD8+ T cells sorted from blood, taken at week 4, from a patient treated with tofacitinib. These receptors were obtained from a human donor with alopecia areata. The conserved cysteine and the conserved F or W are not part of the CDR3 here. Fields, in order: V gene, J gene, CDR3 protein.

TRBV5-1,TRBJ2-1,ASSLGTAIYNEQF
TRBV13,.,ASSLGQTYEQY
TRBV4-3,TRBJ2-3,ASSQDSAGGPTDTQY
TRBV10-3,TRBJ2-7,AISESLQPLRNEQY
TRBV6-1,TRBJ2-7,ASSLAGGLYEQY
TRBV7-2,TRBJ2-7,ASSPGVGAYEQY
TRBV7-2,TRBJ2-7,ASSYGRGYEQY
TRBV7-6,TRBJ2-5,ASSLGDPSQY
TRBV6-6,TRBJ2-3,ASSPLGSTDTQY
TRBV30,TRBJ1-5,AWSSDRTGGPQH
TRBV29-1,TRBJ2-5,SVEDLGETQY
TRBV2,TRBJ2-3,ASVGQAGDTQY
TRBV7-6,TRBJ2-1,ASSSSLAGGPQEQF
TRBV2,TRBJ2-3,ASIASGITDTQY
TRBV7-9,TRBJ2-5,ASSLSGGGQETQY
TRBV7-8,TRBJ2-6,ASSLAGGRGPSSGANVLT
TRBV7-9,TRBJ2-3,ASTSGSGLEADTQY
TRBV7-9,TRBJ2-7,ASSLADRGGNEQY
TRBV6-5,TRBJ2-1,ASSYSSGGEQF
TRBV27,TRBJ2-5,ASSWTGEWEQY
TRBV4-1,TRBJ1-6,ASSQRVLNSPLH
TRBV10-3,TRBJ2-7,AISEADPYIAYEQY
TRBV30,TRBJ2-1,AWSRNYNEQF
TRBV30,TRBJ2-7,AWSDGTSLYEQY